This passage covers 14 T cell receptor beta chains from one sample sequenced in a study of T cells in Graves' hyperthyroidism and ophthalmopathy. It was RNA transcripts that yielded the amplified TCR beta CDR3 regions. The HTBI primer set drove a first-round RT-PCR of the TCR CDR3. In TCRdb, the multiplex PCR reads were re-called with MiXCR into one record per CDR3 protein. The sample has some 690,000 distinct CDR3 sequences; roughly 17% are singletons. Sequencing was done on a sample of blood. The origin of the receptors is a man aged 45-65 years with Graves' hyperthyroidism.

This clonotype was detected ten times or more. The rearrangement joins TRBV12-3 or TRBV12-4 to TRBJ2-2; TRBD2 matches at 10 bases. This CDR3 comprises 15 residues. The junction had 6 bases not matched to a gene; V was cut back by 6 bases and J by 5 bases. Here the CDR3 reads CASSYWTSGTGELFF. In nucleotides, the CDR3 is TGTGCCAGCAGCTATTGGACTAGCGGAACCGGGGAGCTGTTTTTT.

This chain links TRBV28 with TRBJ2-3, with TRBD2 matching over 8 bases. The J segment lost 6 bases and the V segment lost 5 bases, leaving 19 bases of the junction unmatched. Germline lookup yields CDR1 MDHEN and CDR2 SYDVKM. The CDR3 length is 18 residues. CDR3 amino acids: CASSLARAAGGYLDTQYF. In DNA, the CDR3 is TGTGCCAGCAGTCTCGCGCGGGCGGCGGGAGGTTATTTGGATACGCAGTATTTT.

This chain uses TRBV5-6 with TRBJ1-3; TRBD1 agrees at 8 bases. Germline-derived CDR1 and CDR2 are SGHDT and YYEEEE. Unmatched junction bases numbered 7, after V lost 4 bases and J lost 7 bases. There are 14 residues in the CDR3. The CDR3 sequence is CASSPRTGRNTIYF. DNA of the CDR3: TGTGCCAGCAGCCCGAGGACAGGGCGGAACACCATATATTTT. The whole variable domain, filled in from reference TRBV5-6 and TRBJ1-3, reads DAGVTQSPTHLIKTRGQQVTLRCSPKSGHDTVSWYQQALGQGPQFIFQYYEEEERQRGNFPDRFSGHQFPNYSSELNVNALLLGDSALYLCASSPRTGRNTIYFGEGSWLTVV.

This rearrangement joins TRBV29-1 to TRBJ2-3, with 13 bases fitting TRBD2. CDR1 is SQVTM, CDR2 ANQGSEA, per germline. The CDR3 is 18 residues long. J gave up 2 bases and V 2 bases, and 10 bases lay outside the gene matches. The CDR3 DNA reads TGCAGCGTTGAACCGGGACTAGCGGGATTTTTTTCCACAGATACGCAGTATTTT. Its protein is CSVEPGLAGFFSTDTQYF.

This clonotype was observed once. The CDR3 loop reads CASSLSLAGITDTQYF. DNA of the CDR3: TGTGCCAGCAGCTTGAGTCTAGCGGGAATAACAGATACGCAGTATTTT. The gene calls are TRBV7-9 and TRBJ2-3, with 9 bases lining up with TRBD2. Germline assignment: CDR1 SEHNR and CDR2 FQNEAQ (reference sequence). The length of the CDR3 is 16 residues. V was clipped by 3 bases and J by 3 bases; unmatched bases: 7.

This clonotype was observed at least ten times. The chain couples TRBV2 to TRBJ1-6; D gene uncertain. Per the germline V gene, CDR1 is SNHLY and CDR2 is FYNNEI. V lost 5 bases to trimming and J lost 10 bases, with 15 bases between them. The CDR3 loop spans 14 amino acids. CDR3 loop: CASSTSTVGSPLHF. CDR3 DNA: TGTGCCAGCAGTACGTCCACGGTGGGCTCACCCCTCCACTTT.

This clonotype was recorded at least ten times. This rearrangement joins TRBV19 to TRBJ2-1; 10 bases fit TRBD1. CDR1 and CDR2 (germline): LNHDA, SQIVND (reference sequence). V was pared by 1 base and J by 8 bases, with 5 bases of the junction left unmatched. The CDR3 runs to 15 residues. CDR3 bases: TGTGCCAGTAGTATAGTCCCGGGACAGGGGTATGAGCAGTTCTTC. Its protein is CASSIVPGQGYEQFF.

Many counts were recorded for this clonotype. The rearrangement joins TRBV28 to TRBJ2-2; tentative D call: TRBD1 (6 bases). There are 16 residues in the CDR3. Deletions cut 4 bases from V and 1 base from J, with 13 bases between. The germline CDR1 and CDR2 sequences are MDHEN and SYDVKM. The CDR3: CASSSHGTQNTGELFF. The CDR3 bases are TGTGCCAGCAGTTCACATGGGACACAGAACACCGGGGAGCTGTTTTTT. The entire variable domain, with the rest obtained from reference TRBV28 and TRBJ2-2, is as follows: DVKVTQSSRYLVKRTGEKVFLECVQDMDHENMFWYRQDPGLGLRLIYFSYDVKMKEKGDIPEGYSVSREKKERFSLILESASTNQTSMYLCASSSHGTQNTGELFFGEGSRLTVL.

V and J are TRBV19 and TRBJ1-1; 7 bases are a match to TRBD1. CDR1 and CDR2 (germline): LNHDA, SQIVND (reference sequence). This CDR3 comprises 14 residues. Trimming cost V 8 bases and J 0 bases; bases outside gene matches: 6. CDR3 in DNA: TGTGCCAGTCGGGACAGCCAAATGAACACTGAAGCTTTCTTT. Protein product: CASRDSQMNTEAFF.

This clonotype was observed a handful of times. The chain has TRBV20-1 and TRBJ2-7, with 15 bases identical to TRBD2. Germline assignment: CDR1 DFQATT and CDR2 SNEGSKA (reference sequence). After removal of 7 bases from V and 0 bases from J, the junction contained 4 bases not matched to a gene. The CDR3 totals 15 residues. CDR3: CSVWTSGRASYEQYF. The CDR3 DNA is TGCAGTGTTTGGACTAGCGGGAGGGCCTCCTACGAGCAGTACTTC.

A word on this clonotype: This may stem from a read error, because a much larger clone lies one nucleotide away. V gene TRBV30 combines with J gene TRBJ2-3, with no clear D. Germline CDR1 is GTSNPN and CDR2 is SVGIG (reference sequence). The CDR3 runs to 12 residues. V lost 0 bases and J lost 1, with 2 bases in between. CDR3 nucleotide sequence: TGTGCCTGGAGTGTCCGCACAGATACGCAGTATTTT. It encodes CAWSVRTDTQYF.

V and J are TRBV7-9 and TRBJ2-7; no reliable D call. CDR3 length: 15 amino acids. V was trimmed by 5 bases and J by 2 bases, leaving 16 bases between them. The V gene's germline CDR1 is SEHNR and CDR2 FQNEAQ (reference sequence). The CDR3 sequence: CASSNRFGPAYEQYF. In DNA, the CDR3 is TGTGCCAGCAGCAACCGATTCGGGCCGGCCTACGAGCAGTACTTC.

In its sample, this clonotype was seen many times. The V call is TRBV27, the J call TRBJ1-2; the match to TRBD1 covers 9 bases. This CDR3 comprises 13 residues. Germline V gene sequence: CDR1 MNHEY, CDR2 SMNVEV (reference sequence). V gave up 5 bases and J gave up 6 bases; unmatched junction bases: 4. The CDR3 nucleotides are TGTGCCAGCAGTGAGGGACAGGGCCATGGCTACACCTTC. Its protein is CASSEGQGHGYTF.

This clonotype was seen only once. The junction differs from germline at one of its ends, possibly a read error. The gene calls are TRBV9 and TRBJ2-3, with a weak D call TRBD1 (6 bases). This CDR3 contains 17 residues. From germline, CDR1 is SGDLS and CDR2 YYNGEE. For the CDR3, the DNA is TGTGCCAGCAGCGCCCCCTTAAAAGGGGGACACACAGATAGGCAGTATTTT. Its translation is CASSAPLKGGHTDRQYF.